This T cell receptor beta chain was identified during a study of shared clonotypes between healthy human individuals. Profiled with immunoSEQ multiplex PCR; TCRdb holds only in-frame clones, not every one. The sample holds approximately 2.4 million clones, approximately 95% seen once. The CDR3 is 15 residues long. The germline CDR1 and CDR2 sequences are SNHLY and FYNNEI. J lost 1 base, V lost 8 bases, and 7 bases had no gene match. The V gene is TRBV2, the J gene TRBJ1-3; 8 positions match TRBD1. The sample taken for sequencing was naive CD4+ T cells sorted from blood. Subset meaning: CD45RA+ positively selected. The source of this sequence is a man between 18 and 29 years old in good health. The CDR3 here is CASLDREISGNTIYF. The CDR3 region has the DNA TGTGCCAGCTTGGACAGGGAGATATCTGGAAACACCATATATTTT.